This TCR beta chain was identified during a study of metastatic and nonmetastatic thyroid tumors. Study results and limitations: A significant increase in TCR beta diversity was reportedly seen in malignant thyroid tumors relative to benign nodules, in blood and tumor.

V trimming: 1 base; J trimming: 5 bases; junction bases outside the gene matches: 18. The CDR3 is made up of 19 amino acids. Germline values: CDR1 LNHNV, CDR2 YYDKDF (reference sequence). As for this clone: The target antigen is unknown.

Under the authors' procedure: A papillary thyroid cancer distant-metastasis classifier was built from CDR3 differences across clinicopathological groups. TCRdb redid the clone calls on the PCR reads using MiXCR. These V and J calls are TCRdb output, not the study's own analysis. The sample consists of almost 85,000 clones, under 15% of them appearing once. Until they underwent thyroid surgery, no patient had received any treatment. V usage is TRBV15 and J usage is TRBJ2-3, with 7 bases fitting TRBD2. Sequencing was performed on tumor tissue. The receptor comes from a female donor with papillary thyroid cancer or a benign thyroid nodule (not recorded which). Some clones in this sample may be carry-over from other donors' samples. Here the CDR3 DNA reads TGTGCCACCAGCAGAGGTGGGAGCGGGATGGCCCTCGTAATAGATACGCAGTATTTT. It codes for CATSRGGSGMALVIDTQYF.